The 25 T cell receptor beta chains listed next were all sequenced from one sample in a study of blood T cells in healthy people across ages. Together with a sample-barcoded 5' primer, a J-beta primer mix was included in a second PCR lasting about 7 to 12 cycles. TCRdb itself ran the 5' RACE reads through MiXCR, one entry per CDR3 protein. Of about 1 million distinct CDR3 sequences listed, less than 50% are singletons. The sample consisted of blood. These receptors were taken from a woman between 55 and 75 years old in good health.

The chain combines TRBV20-1 with TRBJ2-1; no clear D gene. The V gene lost 0 bases and the J gene lost 1 base, with 7 bases spanning the gap. The CDR3 totals 14 residues. Per germline, CDR1 DFQATT and CDR2 SNEGSKA (reference sequence). The CDR3 spells CSARDPSSYNEQFF. The CDR3 coding sequence is TGCAGTGCTAGAGACCCGAGTTCCTACAATGAGCAGTTCTTC.

The chain joins TRBV7-6 to TRBJ2-7; the match to TRBD2 covers 7 bases. This CDR3 region has 16 residues. Per germline, CDR1 SGHVS and CDR2 FNYEAQ. Trimming took 1 base from V and 3 from J; bases not matched to a gene: 9. The DNA for the CDR3 is TGTGCCAGCAGCTTAGGTGTGACTAGCATCCTCTACGAGCAGTACTTC. It codes for CASSLGVTSILYEQYF.

The chain is built from TRBV3-1 and TRBJ2-7, with D perhaps given as TRBD1 or TRBD2 (5 bases each). The germline CDR1 and CDR2 sequences are LGHDT and YNNKEL (reference sequence). The germline V and J ends were trimmed by 1 base and 0 bases, with 13 bases remaining between them. The CDR3 consists of 16 residues. CDR3: CASSQVRGLSSYEQYF. For the CDR3, the DNA is TGTGCCAGCAGCCAAGTGAGGGGCTTGTCCTCCTACGAGCAGTACTTC.

The chain carries TRBV7-2 and TRBJ2-2, with 8 bases lining up with TRBD2. This CDR3 has 14 residues. Germline V gene sequence: CDR1 SGHTA, CDR2 FQGNSA. Trimming removed 5 bases from V and 6 bases from J; junction bases left unmatched: 5. CDR3 protein: CASSPGTSAGELFF. The CDR3, as DNA: TGTGCCAGCAGCCCTGGGACTAGTGCCGGGGAGCTGTTTTTT. Filled out from reference TRBV7-2 and TRBJ2-2, the complete variable domain reads GAGVSQSPSNKVTEKGKDVELRCDPISGHTALYWYRQSLGQGLEFLIYFQGNSAPDKSGLPSDRFSAERTGGSVSTLTIQRTQQEDSAVYLCASSPGTSAGELFFGEGSRLTVL.

The CDR3 loop is CASSEDRGYGTQYF. In nucleotides, the CDR3 is TGTGCCAGCAGTGAAGACAGGGGGTATGGGACCCAGTACTTC. The chain has TRBV2 and TRBJ2-5; 8 nucleotides align to TRBD1. The CDR3 length is 14 residues. Germline V CDR1 and CDR2: SNHLY, FYNNEI. The ends lost 1 base at V and 7 bases at J; junction bases unmatched: 5.

The chain uses TRBV20-1 and TRBJ2-7; 8 positions match TRBD2. CDR1 is DFQATT and CDR2 is SNEGSKA in the germline V gene (reference sequence). The CDR3 runs to 14 residues. After removal of 5 bases from V and 3 bases from J, the junction contained 9 bases not matched to a gene. CDR3 in DNA: TGCAGTGCTCGATGGACTAGCAACCACTACGAGCAGTACTTC. Translating gives CSARWTSNHYEQYF.

The gene calls are TRBV6-2 or TRBV6-3 and TRBJ2-2; possibly TRBD2 for D (6 bases). CDR3 length: 15 residues. V lost 5 bases to trimming and J lost 5 bases, with 15 bases between them. Per the germline V gene, CDR1 is MNHEY and CDR2 is SVGEGT. Here the CDR3 reads CASSPIASGTGELFF. In nucleotides, the CDR3 is TGTGCCAGCAGTCCCATCGCGAGCGGGACCGGGGAGCTGTTTTTT.

This rearrangement joins TRBV20-1 to TRBJ2-5; a possible D gene is TRBD2 (6 bases). CDR3 size: 15 residues. Trimming left V 0 bases short and J 4 bases short, with 15 bases between. Germline V lookup: CDR1 DFQATT, CDR2 SNEGSKA (reference sequence). The chain's CDR3 is CSARDFREFGETQYF. DNA for the CDR3: TGCAGTGCTAGAGATTTTCGGGAGTTTGGAGAGACCCAGTACTTC.

The chain has TRBV5-6 and TRBJ2-1, with TRBD2 matching 10 bases. Germline V gene lookup returns CDR1 SGHDT and CDR2 YYEEEE. CDR3 length: 16 residues. The trim removed 3 bases at V and 2 bases at J, leaving 5 bases unmatched. The CDR3 protein is CASSSSGRTPYNEQFF. CDR3 bases: TGTGCCAGCAGCTCTAGCGGGAGAACGCCCTACAATGAGCAGTTCTTC.

As concerns this clonotype: The junction departs from the called germline gene at one end, perhaps through a read error. The chain has TRBV24-1 and TRBJ2-7; D is possibly TRBD1 (6 bases). This CDR3 spans 14 amino acids. Germline loops: CDR1 KGHDR, CDR2 SFDVKD. The CDR3, as DNA: TGTGCCACCAGTGTTACAGGGCGGTCCTACGAGCGGTACTTC. Its translation: CATSVTGRSYERYF.

The chain joins TRBV20-1 to TRBJ1-4; D unresolved. V gave up 3 bases and J gave up 4 bases, with 9 bases separating them. The CDR3 extends over 13 amino acids. The germline CDR1 and CDR2 sequences are DFQATT and SNEGSKA (reference sequence). The CDR3 region has the DNA TGCAGTGCTAGTTCTCAGAATAATGAAAAACTGTTTTTT. The encoded protein is CSASSQNNEKLFF.

The chain is built from TRBV15 and TRBJ2-3; a weak D match, TRBD2 (5 bases). V dropped 4 bases and J dropped 3 bases, with 11 bases sitting between them. Germline CDR1 is LNHNV and CDR2 is YYDKDF (reference sequence). The CDR3 totals 14 residues. CDR3 in amino acids: CATSILRGTDTQYF. DNA for the CDR3: TGTGCCACCAGCATACTACGGGGTACAGATACGCAGTATTTT.

V and J are TRBV20-1 and TRBJ1-4, with 8 bases identical to TRBD1. Germline CDR1 is DFQATT and CDR2 is SNEGSKA (reference sequence). The CDR3 runs 15 residues. The V segment lost 0 bases and the J segment 7 bases; nucleotides outside the gene matches: 7. The CDR3 loop reads CSARDPGQGAEKLFF. CDR3 sequence (DNA): TGCAGTGCTAGAGACCCCGGACAGGGCGCTGAAAAACTGTTTTTT.

This clonotype appeared many times. The chain couples TRBV29-1 to TRBJ2-1; TRBD2 matches at 14 bases. The CDR3 loop spans 15 amino acids. The V and J ends lost 0 bases and 7 bases, in that order; junction bases with no gene match: 2. CDR1 and CDR2 (germline): SQVTM, ANQGSEA. The DNA for the CDR3 is TGCAGCGTTGAAGAGGGACTAGCGGGAGAAAATGAGCAGTTCTTC. This gives the protein CSVEEGLAGENEQFF.

This clonotype was detected a few times. CDR3 DNA: TGTGCCAGCAGCGTCGCCGGGACGGAAGAGACCCAGTACTTC. Protein product: CASSVAGTEETQYF. The chain combines TRBV9 with TRBJ2-5; either TRBD1 or TRBD2 may supply D (5 bases each). Germline lookup yields CDR1 SGDLS and CDR2 YYNGEE. CDR3 size: 14 residues. Trimming left V 2 bases short and J 3 bases short, with 11 bases between.

The CDR3, as DNA: TGCAGTGCTAGGTCCCAGGGGATTGGGTCCAAAAACATTCAGTACTTC. Residues: CSARSQGIGSKNIQYF. The rearrangement joins TRBV20-1 to TRBJ2-4; possible D gene TRBD1, 6 bases. Trimming pared 3 bases from V and 2 bases from J, leaving 17 bases between. This CDR3 comprises 16 residues. CDR1 and CDR2 (germline): DFQATT, SNEGSKA (reference sequence).

For this clonotype: A much more abundant neighbour one base away suggests this may be a read error. This sequence joins TRBV3-1 and TRBJ2-1; 7 nucleotides agree with TRBD1. Near its end, the DNA agrees better with TRBJ2-7, so the J call may be wrong. CDR1 LGHDT and CDR2 YNNKEL come from the germline V gene (reference sequence). The length of the CDR3 is 13 residues. CDR3 nucleotide sequence: TGTGCCAGCAGCCCCCGGGACAGCAATGAGCAGTACTTC. Translated, it gives CASSPRDSNEQYF.

This clonotype showed up just a few times. The chain joins TRBV12-3 or TRBV12-4 to TRBJ2-5, with 13 nucleotides matching TRBD2. This CDR3 region has 17 residues. Trimming at V came to 3 bases and at J to 2 bases, leaving 6 bases not matched to a gene. The CDR3 is CASSFELAGGGQETQYF. The CDR3 DNA sequence: TGTGCCAGCAGTTTTGAACTAGCGGGAGGGGGACAAGAGACCCAGTACTTC.

The chain joins TRBV3-1 to TRBJ2-3; 11 nucleotides line up with TRBD2. The CDR3 runs 16 residues. Germline assignment: CDR1 LGHDT and CDR2 YNNKEL (reference sequence). V was clipped by 2 bases and J by 0 bases; unmatched bases: 1. The DNA for the CDR3 is TGTGCCAGCAGCCAACGGACTAGCGGGAGCACAGATACGCAGTATTTT. This codes for CASSQRTSGSTDTQYF.

This clonotype has just one count. The rearrangement joins TRBV5-1 to TRBJ2-3; D remains unclear. Germline CDR1 reads SGHRS; CDR2 reads YFSETQ. The CDR3 is made up of 12 amino acids. Between the trimmed V and J ends, which lost 8 bases and 2 bases, there was a span of 9 bases. Written as DNA, the CDR3 is TGCGCCAGTAAGGACGACACAGATACGCAGTATTTT. Translating gives CASKDDTDTQYF.

In the case of this clonotype: A much larger clone is a single base away; this may be a read error. The CDR3 region has the DNA TGCGCCAGCAGCTACGAGATAACGGGAGTCTCCTACGTGCAGTACTTC. Translation: CASSYEITGVSYVQYF. The chain links TRBV5-1 to TRBJ2-4; D might be TRBD2 (6 bases). This CDR3 contains 16 residues. Looked up from germline, CDR1 is SGHRS and CDR2 is YFSETQ. V was trimmed by 3 bases and J by 13 bases, leaving 26 bases between them.

This clonotype was seen a few times. The V gene is TRBV7-2, the J gene TRBJ2-7; 7 positions match TRBD2. The CDR3 consists of 16 residues. The junction had 12 bases not matched to a gene; V was cut back by 1 base and J by 6 bases. In germline, CDR1 is SGHTA, CDR2 FQGNSA. In DNA, the CDR3 is TGTGCCAGCAGCTTAGTTAGCACTAGCGCCCTCCCCGAGCAGTACTTC. It is translated as CASSLVSTSALPEQYF.

This chain joins TRBV5-1 and TRBJ2-7, with D possibly TRBD1 on 5 matching bases. Germline CDR1 and CDR2: SGHRS and YFSETQ. This CDR3 comprises 18 residues. The V gene lost 0 bases and the J gene lost 7 bases, with 26 bases spanning the gap. Written as DNA, the CDR3 is TGCGCCAGCAGCTTGGAGCACGTTGTGCCTAGAATGGACAATGAGCAGTACTTC. It translates to CASSLEHVVPRMDNEQYF. The full variable domain, in which reference TRBV5-1 and TRBJ2-7 provide the parts outside the CDR3, is KAGVTQTPRYLIKTRGQQVTLSCSPISGHRSVSWYQQTPGQGLQFLFEYFSETQRNKGNFPGRFSGRQFSNSRSEMNVSTLELGDSALYLCASSLEHVVPRMDNEQYFGPGTRLTVT.

The gene calls are TRBV20-1 and TRBJ2-7; TRBD2 matches at 9 bases. The CDR3 covers 15 residues. Trimming at V came to 1 base and at J to 6 bases, leaving 10 bases not matched to a gene. Germline assignment: CDR1 DFQATT and CDR2 SNEGSKA (reference sequence). The CDR3 loop is CSARALAGARSEQYF. In DNA form, the CDR3 reads TGCAGTGCTAGAGCGTTAGCGGGAGCCCGTAGCGAGCAGTACTTC.

This clonotype turned up a few times. This chain joins TRBV10-1 and TRBJ1-1; the match to TRBD1 covers 8 bases. This CDR3 has 13 amino acids. J was trimmed by 1 base and V by 8 bases; bases with no gene match: 3. Germline CDR1 reads WNHNN; CDR2 reads SYGVQD (reference sequence). The CDR3 bases are TGCGCCAGCCGGACAGGGACGAACACTGAAGCTTTCTTT. It is translated as CASRTGTNTEAFF.